The entry below gives a single TCR beta chain sequence along with its context. As handled by the study authors: Nucleated cell number was recorded as an estimate derived from reference gene primer amplification. Only in-frame clones appear in the TCRdb table, and some are missing; sequencing was by immunoSEQ multiplex PCR. The V and J calls and clone size are taken from that table; D and trimming were inferred from the DNA. The sample carries tens of thousands of clones, more than 85% recorded once. This entry is derived from a study of blood T cell repertoires in COVID-19. As for the study in general: Sources were T cells, B-cell-depleted T cells, or PBMCs; the material itself was cDNA or gDNA.

The CDR3 contains 20 residues. V shed 5 bases and J 0 bases; nucleotides not matched to a gene: 14. Germline CDR1 is SEHNR and CDR2 is FQNEAQ (reference sequence). The TCR comes from a man aged 50-60 years with acute or convalescent COVID-19. Sequencing used peripheral blood. The V call is TRBV7-9, the J call TRBJ2-7; 15 bases are shared with TRBD2. The CDR3 coding sequence is TGTGCCAGCAGCAACTTCCTAGGACTAGCGGGAGGGACCCTCTCCTACGAGCAGTACTTC. Protein product: CASSNFLGLAGGTLSYEQYF.